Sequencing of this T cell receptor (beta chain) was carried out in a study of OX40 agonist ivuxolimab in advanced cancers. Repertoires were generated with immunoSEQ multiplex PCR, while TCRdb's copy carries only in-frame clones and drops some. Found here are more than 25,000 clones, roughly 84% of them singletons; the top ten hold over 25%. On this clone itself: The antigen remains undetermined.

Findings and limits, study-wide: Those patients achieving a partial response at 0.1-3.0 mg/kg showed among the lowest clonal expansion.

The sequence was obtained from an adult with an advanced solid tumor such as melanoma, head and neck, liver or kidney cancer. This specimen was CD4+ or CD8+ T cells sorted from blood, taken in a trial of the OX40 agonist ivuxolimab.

DNA for the CDR3: TGTGCCAGCAGTGTTCCCTGGGGCACTGGGGCCAACGTCCTGACTTTC. Translated, it gives CASSVPWGTGANVLTF. This chain joins TRBV6-1 and TRBJ2-6; tentatively, D is TRBD1 (5 bases). Deletions cut 4 bases from V and 2 bases from J, with 12 bases between. The CDR3 has 16 amino acids. Germline-derived CDR1 and CDR2 are MNHNS and SASEGT.